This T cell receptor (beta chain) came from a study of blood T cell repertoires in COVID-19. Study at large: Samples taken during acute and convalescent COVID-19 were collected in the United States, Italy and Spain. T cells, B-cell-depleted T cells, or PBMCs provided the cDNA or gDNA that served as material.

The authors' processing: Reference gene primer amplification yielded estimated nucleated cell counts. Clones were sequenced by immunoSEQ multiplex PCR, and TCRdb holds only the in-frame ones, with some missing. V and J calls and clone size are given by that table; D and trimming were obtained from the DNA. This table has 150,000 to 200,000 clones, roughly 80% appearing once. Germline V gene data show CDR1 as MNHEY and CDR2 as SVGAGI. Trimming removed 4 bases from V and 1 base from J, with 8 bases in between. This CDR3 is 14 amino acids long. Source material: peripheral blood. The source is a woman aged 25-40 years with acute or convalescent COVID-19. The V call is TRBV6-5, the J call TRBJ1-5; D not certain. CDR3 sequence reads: CASSSGGSNQPQHF. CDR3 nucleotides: TGTGCCAGCAGTTCCGGAGGAAGCAATCAGCCCCAGCATTTT.